Listed below are T cell receptor beta chains from one sample, sequenced in a study of naive and memory T cell subsets. MiXCR, applied by TCRdb to the UMI-ligation and nested PCR reads, yields one record per CDR3 protein. This table has 140,000 to 150,000 distinct CDR3 sequences, more than 15% appearing once. The sample consisted of naive CD4+ T cells from blood. The receptor set was obtained from a human donor in good health. The CDR3 runs from the conserved cysteine through the conserved F or W. The order of the fields is D gene, clone size, J gene, V gene, CDR3 protein, CDR3 DNA. The D gene is left open where the match is weak. Where a row states a size, it is once, few, many or the class of an expanded clone; other rows omit it.

TRBD2,-,TRBJ2-1,TRBV10-2,CASSGPKYWLAGRLPQFF,TGCGCCAGCAGTGGCCCAAAATACTGGCTAGCGGGAAGGTTGCCACAGTTCTTC
-,-,TRBJ2-5,TRBV10-3,CAIGLGETQYF,TGTGCCATCGGCCTCGGAGAGACCCAGTACTTC
TRBD2,few,TRBJ2-1,TRBV11-1,CASSLIVTSGSAYNEQFF,TGTGCCAGCAGCTTAATAGTGACTAGCGGGAGTGCCTACAATGAGCAGTTCTTC
-,-,TRBJ2-2,TRBV12-3/TRBV12-4,CASSSVQGVPFGGELFF,TGTGCCAGCAGTTCGGTTCAGGGAGTACCTTTCGGTGGGGAGCTGTTTTTT
TRBD1,few,TRBJ1-2,TRBV11-2,CASNPTGNYGYTF,TGTGCCAGCAACCCGACAGGGAACTATGGCTACACCTTC
-,-,TRBJ2-2,TRBV10-2,CASSGTSRTGELFF,TGCGCCAGCAGTGGAACTAGCCGCACCGGGGAGCTGTTTTTT
-,-,TRBJ1-3,TRBV6-5,CASTRAGSGNTIYF,TGTGCCAGCACGAGAGCAGGCTCTGGAAACACCATATATTTT
-,-,TRBJ2-1,TRBV24-1,CATSDLTRRGQFF,TGTGCCACCAGTGATTTAACCAGGAGGGGGCAGTTCTTC
TRBD1,few,TRBJ2-3,TRBV7-9,CASSRQGPLRTDTQYF,TGTGCCAGCAGCCGACAGGGACCACTCCGCACAGATACGCAGTATTTT
-,-,TRBJ1-1,TRBV20-1,CSASGAFRNTEAFF,TGCAGTGCTAGTGGTGCGTTCCGGAACACTGAAGCTTTCTTT
-,few,TRBJ2-1,TRBV7-3,CASSLNQGGLFF,TGTGCCAGCAGCTTAAATCAGGGTGGTCTGTTCTTC
TRBD2,many,TRBJ2-3,TRBV9,CASSPRLAGTPTDTQYF,TGTGCCAGCAGCCCACGACTAGCGGGAACCCCCACAGATACGCAGTATTTT
TRBD1,-,TRBJ1-1,TRBV5-1,CASSPDRAAEAFF,TGCGCCAGCAGCCCGGACAGGGCGGCTGAAGCTTTCTTT
-,few,TRBJ1-1,TRBV11-2,CASSPIMNTEAFF,TGTGCCAGCAGCCCTATCATGAACACTGAAGCTTTCTTT
-,-,TRBJ2-7,TRBV3-1,CASSQDTLGGRGSYEQYF,TGTGCCAGCAGCCAAGACACCCTAGGGGGGCGCGGTAGCTACGAGCAGTACTTC
-,-,TRBJ2-7,TRBV4-1,CASSQEELQGYEQYF,TGCGCCAGCAGCCAAGAGGAGTTGCAGGGCTACGAGCAGTACTTC
-,-,TRBJ2-2,TRBV4-1,CASRRGLVDTGELFF,TGCGCCAGCAGGCGCGGGCTAGTGGACACCGGGGAGCTGTTTTTT
TRBD2,-,TRBJ2-1,TRBV18,CASSQSSGGWSEQFF,TGTGCCAGCTCGCAATCTAGCGGGGGCTGGAGTGAGCAGTTCTTC
-,-,TRBJ1-5,TRBV5-1,CASSLEGGSSNQPQHF,TGCGCCAGCAGCTTGGAGGGGGGTTCGAGCAATCAGCCCCAGCATTTT
-,many,TRBJ2-7,TRBV30,CAWRGPTTDYEQYF,TGTGCCTGGAGGGGACCCACTACAGACTACGAGCAGTACTTC
TRBD2,-,TRBJ2-1,TRBV20-1,CSAPPPGGSGRARDEQFF,TGCAGTGCTCCTCCCCCCGGCGGTAGCGGGAGGGCCAGGGATGAGCAGTTCTTC
TRBD1,-,TRBJ1-4,TRBV7-9,CASSPDRAGNEKLFF,TGTGCCAGCAGCCCTGACAGGGCGGGTAATGAAAAACTGTTTTTT
TRBD1,few,TRBJ1-5,TRBV7-6,CASSSEGAGQPQHF,TGTGCCAGCAGCTCAGAGGGGGCTGGTCAGCCCCAGCATTTT
-,few,TRBJ2-1,TRBV12-3/TRBV12-4,CASSPVPRDGEQFF,TGTGCCAGCAGCCCAGTCCCCAGGGACGGTGAGCAGTTCTTC
TRBD2,few,TRBJ2-5,TRBV7-8,CASSEGASGSVETQYF,TGTGCCAGCAGCGAGGGCGCTAGCGGGAGTGTAGAGACCCAGTACTTC
-,-,TRBJ2-1,TRBV24-1,CATRGFYNEQFF,TGTGCCACCAGGGGTTTCTACAATGAGCAGTTCTTC
TRBD1,-,TRBJ2-2,TRBV2,CASWDREGSGELFF,TGTGCCAGCTGGGACAGGGAGGGATCCGGGGAGCTGTTTTTT
TRBD1,once,TRBJ1-2,TRBV19,CASSITGGDYGYTF,TGTGCCAGTAGTATAACAGGGGGCGACTATGGCTACACCTTC
-,many,TRBJ2-3,TRBV10-1,CASSGGRSPGRGLTDTQYF,TGCGCCAGCAGTGGGGGAAGGAGCCCCGGACGAGGGTTGACAGATACGCAGTATTTT
-,-,TRBJ1-1,TRBV29-1,CSVSGRVSNTEAFF,TGCAGCGTCTCTGGACGGGTGTCGAACACTGAAGCTTTCTTT
-,-,TRBJ2-3,TRBV9,CASSVVARTDTQYF,TGTGCCAGCAGCGTAGTTGCAAGGACAGATACGCAGTATTTT
TRBD1,few,TRBJ1-5,TRBV29-1,CSPGTGESNQPQHF,TGCAGCCCCGGGACAGGAGAGAGCAATCAGCCCCAGCATTTT
TRBD1,-,TRBJ1-6,TRBV7-2,CASSSPGDRGWNSPLHF,TGTGCCAGCAGCTCCCCCGGGGACAGGGGTTGGAATTCACCCCTCCACTTT
-,-,TRBJ1-5,TRBV10-3,CAISPRVGAEGNQPQHF,TGTGCCATCAGTCCCCGAGTCGGGGCGGAGGGCAATCAGCCCCAGCATTTT
-,-,TRBJ2-1,TRBV20-1,CSASEGSGSYNEQFF,TGCAGTGCTAGCGAGGGTAGCGGCTCCTACAATGAGCAGTTCTTC
-,-,TRBJ1-3,TRBV30,CAWSPPWNTIYF,TGTGCCTGGAGTCCACCGTGGAACACCATATATTTT
-,-,TRBJ2-7,TRBV2,CASRNRDSLKHEQYF,TGTGCCAGCAGGAACCGGGACTCCCTCAAGCACGAGCAGTACTTC
TRBD1,-,TRBJ1-5,TRBV5-5,CASSWGPGQNNQPQHF,TGTGCCAGCAGCTGGGGACCGGGACAGAACAATCAGCCCCAGCATTTT
-,many,TRBJ2-7,TRBV6-5,CASSKSGGAGSLYEQYF,TGTGCCAGCAGCAAAAGCGGCGGGGCAGGGTCGTTGTACGAGCAGTACTTC
TRBD2,-,TRBJ2-5,TRBV28,CASSKTGTSGRRRETQYF,TGTGCCAGCAGTAAAACCGGGACTAGCGGGAGACGGAGAGAGACCCAGTACTTC
-,-,TRBJ2-7,TRBV7-3,CASSLRGSYDEQYF,TGTGCCAGCAGCTTAAGGGGGAGTTATGACGAGCAGTACTTC
-,few,TRBJ2-2,TRBV15,CATSSDYNTGELFF,TGTGCCACCAGCAGCGACTATAACACCGGGGAGCTGTTTTTT
TRBD2,few,TRBJ2-3,TRBV2,CASSALASGRADTQYF,TGTGCCAGCAGTGCCCTGGCTAGCGGGAGGGCAGATACGCAGTATTTT
TRBD1,few,TRBJ2-7,TRBV2,CASSPGQPPYEQYF,TGTGCCAGCAGCCCGGGACAGCCTCCCTACGAGCAGTACTTC
-,-,TRBJ2-1,TRBV11-1,CASSFSAGTNEQFF,TGTGCCAGCAGCTTTAGCGCGGGGACCAATGAGCAGTTCTTC
-,few,TRBJ2-1,TRBV11-3,CASSLGQVNEQFF,TGTGCCAGCAGCTTAGGACAGGTAAATGAGCAGTTCTTC
-,-,TRBJ2-1,TRBV20-1,CSAGVYRSSYNEQFF,TGCAGTGCTGGCGTTTACCGCAGCTCCTACAATGAGCAGTTCTTC
-,few,TRBJ1-2,TRBV5-1,CASSAREGEGYTF,TGCGCCAGCAGCGCTCGGGAGGGTGAAGGCTACACCTTC
-,-,TRBJ1-1,TRBV28,CASSPETGLNTEAFF,TGTGCCAGCAGTCCAGAGACAGGCTTGAACACTGAAGCTTTCTTT
-,-,TRBJ1-5,TRBV6-2/TRBV6-3,CASSFEQGGQPQHF,TGTGCCAGCAGTTTCGAGCAGGGCGGTCAGCCCCAGCATTTT
-,few,TRBJ1-2,TRBV7-2,CASSLEGAGNYGYTF,TGTGCCAGCAGCTTAGAAGGGGCGGGCAACTATGGCTACACCTTC
TRBD1,-,TRBJ2-3,TRBV14,CASSPDRGPGDTQYF,TGTGCCAGCAGCCCGGACAGGGGTCCGGGTGATACGCAGTATTTT
-,-,TRBJ2-1,TRBV3-1,CASSQDSKGTLSVGEQFF,TGTGCCAGCAGCCAAGATAGCAAGGGGACACTCTCCGTAGGTGAGCAGTTCTTC
-,many,TRBJ2-7,TRBV24-1,CATSDYLGPYEQYF,TGTGCCACCAGTGATTATTTAGGACCCTACGAGCAGTACTTC
-,-,TRBJ2-3,TRBV28,CASSLVNRGTDTQYF,TGTGCCAGCAGTTTAGTCAACAGGGGCACAGATACGCAGTATTTT
TRBD1,-,TRBJ1-2,TRBV28,CASSLFGTGNYGYTF,TGTGCCAGCAGTTTATTTGGGACAGGGAACTATGGCTACACCTTC
-,few,TRBJ1-1,TRBV7-2,CASSPQSGYGAFF,TGTGCCAGCAGCCCACAATCCGGGTACGGGGCTTTCTTT
-,few,TRBJ2-2,TRBV3-1,CASSGTSLQTGELFF,TGTGCCAGCAGCGGTACTAGCCTCCAGACCGGGGAGCTGTTTTTT
-,-,TRBJ1-6,TRBV7-2,CASSRDNSYNSPLHF,TGTGCCAGCAGCCGCGACAACTCCTATAATTCACCCCTCCACTTT